The table lists the clone carrying this T cell receptor (beta chain) with many counts. No antigen is known for it. Germline lookup yields CDR1 MNHNS and CDR2 SASEGT. The V end was cut by 3 bases, the J end by 5 bases, with 14 bases between. This CDR3 comprises 15 residues. The data are from a study of neurological immune-mediated disorders. 5'RACE generated cDNA with 10-nucleotide random UMIs. TCRdb ran MiXCR on the 5' RACE reads and lists one entry per CDR3 protein. The sample has 13,000 to 15,000 distinct CDR3 sequences; roughly 13% are singletons. Notes on the study in general: None of the CDR3 amino acid sequences of expanded clones were shared across subjects, and this suggested private repertoires in all groups.

The TCR was taken from a female donor with HTLV-1-associated myelopathy (HAM/TSP). Input material: CD8+ T cells from blood. The chain recombines TRBV6-1 with TRBJ2-4, with D perhaps TRBD1 (6 bases). CDR3 region: CASSEKAGDQNIQYF. CDR3 DNA: TGTGCCAGCAGTGAGAAGGCAGGGGATCAAAACATTCAGTACTTC.